This entry features one T cell receptor (beta chain) sequence. Sorted regulatory T cells were CD4-positive, CD25-high and CD127-low or negative. The CDR3 extends over 15 amino acids. Germline CDR1 reads SGHRS; CDR2 reads YFSETQ. Trimming cost V 1 base and J 0 bases, with 9 bases left between them. Sequencing used immunoSEQ multiplex PCR; TCRdb keeps in-frame clones, though not all of them. Among tens of thousands of clones listed, about nine tenths were seen once. This sample was included in a study of B cell selection in AIRE deficiency. This receptor was obtained from a human donor in good health. This rearrangement joins TRBV5-1 to TRBJ2-3, with D hard to call. The sample comprised CD4+CD25+ Tregs sorted from PBMCs. The CDR3 here is CASSLLRTSTDTQYF. CDR3 nucleotide sequence: TGCGCCAGCAGCTTGTTACGGACCAGCACAGATACGCAGTATTTT.